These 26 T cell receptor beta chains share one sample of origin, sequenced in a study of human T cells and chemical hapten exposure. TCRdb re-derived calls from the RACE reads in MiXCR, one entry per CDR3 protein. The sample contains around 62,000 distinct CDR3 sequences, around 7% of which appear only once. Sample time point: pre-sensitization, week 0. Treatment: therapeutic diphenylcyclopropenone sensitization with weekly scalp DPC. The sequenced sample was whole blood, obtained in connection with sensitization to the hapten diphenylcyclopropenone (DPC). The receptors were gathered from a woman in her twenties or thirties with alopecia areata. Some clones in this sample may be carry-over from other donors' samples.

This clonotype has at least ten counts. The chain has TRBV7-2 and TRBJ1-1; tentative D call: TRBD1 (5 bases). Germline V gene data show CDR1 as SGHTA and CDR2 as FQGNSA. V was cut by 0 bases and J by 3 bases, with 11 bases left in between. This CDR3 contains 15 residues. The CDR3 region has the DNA TGTGCCAGCAGCTTAGCGCCGATCAGGGACACTGAAGCTTTCTTT. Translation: CASSLAPIRDTEAFF.

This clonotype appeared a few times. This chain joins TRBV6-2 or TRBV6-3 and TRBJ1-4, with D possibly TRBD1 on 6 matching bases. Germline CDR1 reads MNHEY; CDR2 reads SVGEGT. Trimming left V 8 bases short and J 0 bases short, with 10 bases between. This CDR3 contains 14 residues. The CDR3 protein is CASSRGSTNEKLFF. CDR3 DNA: TGTGCCAGCTCAAGGGGGTCAACTAATGAAAAACTGTTTTTT.

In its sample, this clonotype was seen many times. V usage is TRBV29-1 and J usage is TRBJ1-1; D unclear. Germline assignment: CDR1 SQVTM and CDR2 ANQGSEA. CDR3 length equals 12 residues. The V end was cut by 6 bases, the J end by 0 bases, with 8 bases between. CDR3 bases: TGCAGCGTCCACAGTATGAACACTGAAGCTTTCTTT. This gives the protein CSVHSMNTEAFF.

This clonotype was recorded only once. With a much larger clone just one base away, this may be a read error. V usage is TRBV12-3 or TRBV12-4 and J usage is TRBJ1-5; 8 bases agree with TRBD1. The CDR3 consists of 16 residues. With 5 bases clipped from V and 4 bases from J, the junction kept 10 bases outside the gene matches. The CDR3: CASSDRETGDNQPQHF. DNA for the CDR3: TGTGCCAGCAGTGATCGTGAGACAGGGGATAATCAGCCCCAGCATTTT.

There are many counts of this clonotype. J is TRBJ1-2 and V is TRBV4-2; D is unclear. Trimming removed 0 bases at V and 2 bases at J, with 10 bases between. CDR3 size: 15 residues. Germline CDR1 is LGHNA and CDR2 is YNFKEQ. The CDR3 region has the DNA TGTGCCAGCAGCCAAGATCCGTCAGCCAACTATGGCTACACCTTC. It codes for CASSQDPSANYGYTF.

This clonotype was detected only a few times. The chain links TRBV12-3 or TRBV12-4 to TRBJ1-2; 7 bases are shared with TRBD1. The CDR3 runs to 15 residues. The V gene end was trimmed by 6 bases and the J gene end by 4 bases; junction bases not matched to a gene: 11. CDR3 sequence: CASSYDPDRIYGYTF. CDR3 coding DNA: TGTGCCAGCAGCTACGACCCGGACAGGATCTATGGCTACACCTTC.

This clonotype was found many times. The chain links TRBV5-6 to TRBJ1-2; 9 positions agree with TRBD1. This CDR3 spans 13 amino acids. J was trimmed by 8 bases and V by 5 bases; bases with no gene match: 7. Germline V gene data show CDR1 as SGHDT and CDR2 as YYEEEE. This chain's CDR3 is CASRRQGGDGYTF. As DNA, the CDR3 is TGTGCCAGCAGGAGACAGGGGGGGGACGGCTACACCTTC. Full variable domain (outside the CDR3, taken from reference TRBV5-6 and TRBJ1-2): DAGVTQSPTHLIKTRGQQVTLRCSPKSGHDTVSWYQQALGQGPQFIFQYYEEEERQRGNFPDRFSGHQFPNYSSELNVNALLLGDSALYLCASRRQGGDGYTFGSGTRLTVV.

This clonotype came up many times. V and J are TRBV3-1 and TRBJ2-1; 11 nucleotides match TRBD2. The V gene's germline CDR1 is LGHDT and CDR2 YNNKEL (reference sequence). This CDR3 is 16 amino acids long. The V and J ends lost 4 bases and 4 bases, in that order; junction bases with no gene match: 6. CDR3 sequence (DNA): TGTGCCAGCAGCCTCCCTACTAGCGGGGGTTACAATGAGCAGTTCTTC. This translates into CASSLPTSGGYNEQFF.

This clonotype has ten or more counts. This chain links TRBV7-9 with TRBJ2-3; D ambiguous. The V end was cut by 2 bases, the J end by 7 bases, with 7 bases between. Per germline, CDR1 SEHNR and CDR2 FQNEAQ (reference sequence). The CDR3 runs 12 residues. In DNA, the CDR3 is TGTGCCAGCAGCTTATTATCAAATACGCAGTATTTT. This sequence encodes CASSLLSNTQYF.

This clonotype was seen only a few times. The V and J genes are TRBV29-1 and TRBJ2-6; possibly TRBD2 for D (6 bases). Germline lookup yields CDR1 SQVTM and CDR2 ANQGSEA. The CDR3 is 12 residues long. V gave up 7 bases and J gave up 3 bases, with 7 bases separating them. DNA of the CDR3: TGCAGCGCCGGGGGTGGGGCCAACGTCCTGACTTTC. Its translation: CSAGGGANVLTF.

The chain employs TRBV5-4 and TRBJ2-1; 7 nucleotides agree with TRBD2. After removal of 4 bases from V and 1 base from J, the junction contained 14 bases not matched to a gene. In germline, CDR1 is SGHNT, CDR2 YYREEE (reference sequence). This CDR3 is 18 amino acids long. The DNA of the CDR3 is TGTGCCAGCAGCGGGGAGGAAGGAAGAGCGGGGTCCTACAATGAGCAGTTCTTC. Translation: CASSGEEGRAGSYNEQFF.

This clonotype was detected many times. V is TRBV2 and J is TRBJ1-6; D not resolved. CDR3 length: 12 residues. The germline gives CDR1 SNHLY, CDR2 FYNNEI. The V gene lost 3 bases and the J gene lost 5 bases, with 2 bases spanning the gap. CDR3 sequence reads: CASSEDNSPLHF. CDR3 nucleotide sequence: TGTGCCAGCAGTGAGGATAATTCACCCCTCCACTTT.

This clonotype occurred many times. The CDR3 sequence is CASSLEASAGNIQYF. CDR3 nucleotides: TGCGCCAGCAGCTTGGAAGCTAGCGCTGGAAACATTCAGTACTTC. The chain combines TRBV5-1 with TRBJ2-4; D is possibly TRBD2 (6 bases). V was shortened by 0 bases and J by 6 bases, with 13 bases between the two germline ends. The germline V gene encodes CDR1 SGHRS and CDR2 YFSETQ. This CDR3 spans 15 amino acids.

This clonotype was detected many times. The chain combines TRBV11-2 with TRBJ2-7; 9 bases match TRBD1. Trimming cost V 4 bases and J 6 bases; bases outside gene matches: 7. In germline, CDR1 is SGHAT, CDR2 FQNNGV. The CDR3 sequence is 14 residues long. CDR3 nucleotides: TGTGCCAGCAGCTCCGGACAGGGGTTTTTCGAGCAGTACTTC. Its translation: CASSSGQGFFEQYF.

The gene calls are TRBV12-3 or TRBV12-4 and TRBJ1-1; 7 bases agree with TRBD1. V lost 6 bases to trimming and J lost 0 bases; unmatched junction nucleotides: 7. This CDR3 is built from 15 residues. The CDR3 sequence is CASSPADRMNTEAFF. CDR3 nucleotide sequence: TGTGCCAGCAGCCCGGCGGACAGGATGAACACTGAAGCTTTCTTT.

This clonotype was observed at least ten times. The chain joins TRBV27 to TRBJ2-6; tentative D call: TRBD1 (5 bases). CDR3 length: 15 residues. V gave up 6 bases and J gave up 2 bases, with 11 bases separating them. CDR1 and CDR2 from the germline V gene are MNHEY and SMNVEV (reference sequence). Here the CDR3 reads CASREEGAGANVLTF. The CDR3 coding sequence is TGTGCCAGCAGAGAGGAAGGGGCTGGGGCCAACGTCCTGACTTTC.

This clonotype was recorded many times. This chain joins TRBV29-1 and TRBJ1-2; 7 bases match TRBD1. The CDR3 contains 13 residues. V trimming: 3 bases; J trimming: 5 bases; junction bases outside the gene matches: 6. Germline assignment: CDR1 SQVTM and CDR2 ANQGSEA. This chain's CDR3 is CSVDGQDLYGYTF. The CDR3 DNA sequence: TGCAGCGTTGACGGACAGGATCTGTATGGCTACACCTTC.

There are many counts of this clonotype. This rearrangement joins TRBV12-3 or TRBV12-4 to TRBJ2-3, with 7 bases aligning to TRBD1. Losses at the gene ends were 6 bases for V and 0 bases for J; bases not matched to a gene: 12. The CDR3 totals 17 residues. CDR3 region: CASRTLLQGQSTDTQYF. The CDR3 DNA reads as TGTGCCAGCAGGACCCTTCTACAGGGGCAAAGCACAGATACGCAGTATTTT.

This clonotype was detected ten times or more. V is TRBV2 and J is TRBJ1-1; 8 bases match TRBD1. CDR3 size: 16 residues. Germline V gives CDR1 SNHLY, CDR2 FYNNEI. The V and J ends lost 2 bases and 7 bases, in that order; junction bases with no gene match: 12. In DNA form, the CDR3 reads TGTGCCAGCAGTGAAAGTCCTAGGGCAGGGGGCGGTGAAGCTTTCTTT. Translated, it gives CASSESPRAGGGEAFF. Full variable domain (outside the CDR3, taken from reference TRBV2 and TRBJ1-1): EPEVTQTPSHQVTQMGQEVILRCVPISNHLYFYWYRQILGQKVEFLVSFYNNEISEKSEIFDDQFSVERPDGSNFTLKIRSTKLEDSAMYFCASSESPRAGGGEAFFGQGTRLTVV.

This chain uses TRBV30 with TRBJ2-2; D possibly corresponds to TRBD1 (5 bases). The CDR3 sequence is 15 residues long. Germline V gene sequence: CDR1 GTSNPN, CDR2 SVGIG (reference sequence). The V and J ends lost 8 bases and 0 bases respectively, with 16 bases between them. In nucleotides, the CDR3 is TGTGCCGGACAAGTAGGTTACGCGAACACCGGGGAGCTGTTTTTT. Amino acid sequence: CAGQVGYANTGELFF.

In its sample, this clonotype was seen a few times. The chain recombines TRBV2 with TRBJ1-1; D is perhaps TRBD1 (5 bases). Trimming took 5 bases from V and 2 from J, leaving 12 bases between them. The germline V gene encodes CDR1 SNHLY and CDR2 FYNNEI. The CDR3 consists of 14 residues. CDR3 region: CASSPTGTNTEAFF. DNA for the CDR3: TGTGCCAGCAGTCCCACAGGAACCAACACTGAAGCTTTCTTT.

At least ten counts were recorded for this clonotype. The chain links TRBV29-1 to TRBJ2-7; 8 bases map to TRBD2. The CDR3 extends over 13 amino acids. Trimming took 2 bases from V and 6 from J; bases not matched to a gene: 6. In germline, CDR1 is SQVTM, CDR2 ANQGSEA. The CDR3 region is CSVERGGPGEQYF. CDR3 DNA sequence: TGCAGCGTTGAACGGGGGGGTCCGGGCGAGCAGTACTTC.

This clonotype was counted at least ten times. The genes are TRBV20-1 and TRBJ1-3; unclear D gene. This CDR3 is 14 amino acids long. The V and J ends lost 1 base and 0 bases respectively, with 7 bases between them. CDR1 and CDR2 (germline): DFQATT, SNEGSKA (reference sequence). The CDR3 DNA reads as TGCAGTGCTAGAGCACAGAGCTCTGGAAACACCATATATTTT. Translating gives CSARAQSSGNTIYF.

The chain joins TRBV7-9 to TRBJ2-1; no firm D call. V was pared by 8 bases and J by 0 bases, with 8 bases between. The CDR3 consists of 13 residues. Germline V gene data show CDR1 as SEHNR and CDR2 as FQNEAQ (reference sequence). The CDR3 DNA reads TGTGCCAGCGGGCTATTCTCCTACAATGAGCAGTTCTTC. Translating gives CASGLFSYNEQFF.

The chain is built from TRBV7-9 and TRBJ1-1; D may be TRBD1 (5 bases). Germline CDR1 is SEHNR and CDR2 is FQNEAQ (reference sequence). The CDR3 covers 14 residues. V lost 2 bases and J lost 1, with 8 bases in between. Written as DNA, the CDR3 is TGTGCCAGCAGCTTACAGGGTCCGAACACTGAAGCTTTCTTT. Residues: CASSLQGPNTEAFF.

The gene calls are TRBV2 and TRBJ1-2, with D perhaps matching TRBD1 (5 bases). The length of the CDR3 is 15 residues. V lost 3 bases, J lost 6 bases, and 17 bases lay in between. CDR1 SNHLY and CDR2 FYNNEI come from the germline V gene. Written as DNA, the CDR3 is TGTGCCAGCAGTGATGGATGGACGGGACTGAATGGCTACACCTTC. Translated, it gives CASSDGWTGLNGYTF.